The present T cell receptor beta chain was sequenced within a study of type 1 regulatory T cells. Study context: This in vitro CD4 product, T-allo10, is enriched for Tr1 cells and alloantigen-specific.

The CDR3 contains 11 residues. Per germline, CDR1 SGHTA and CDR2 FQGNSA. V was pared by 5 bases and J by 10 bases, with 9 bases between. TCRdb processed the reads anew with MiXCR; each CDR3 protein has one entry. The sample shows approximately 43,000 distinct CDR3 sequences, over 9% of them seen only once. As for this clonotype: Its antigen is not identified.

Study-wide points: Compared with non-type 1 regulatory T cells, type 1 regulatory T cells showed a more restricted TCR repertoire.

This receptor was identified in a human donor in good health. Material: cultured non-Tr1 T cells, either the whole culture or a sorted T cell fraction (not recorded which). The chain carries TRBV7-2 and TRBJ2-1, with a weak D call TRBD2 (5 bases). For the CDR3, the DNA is TGTGCCAGCAGCCCCCAGCGGGAGCAGTTCTTC. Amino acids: CASSPQREQFF.